Listed here is a single T cell receptor beta chain. Antigen specificity is unknown. TCRdb recomputed calls from the 5' RACE reads with MiXCR, one row per CDR3 protein. This sample has 300,000 to 400,000 distinct CDR3 sequences, with approximately 6% found just once. The sample belongs to a study of T cells after yellow fever vaccination. Study-wide results and limits: In FACS-sorted repertoires, abundant clonotypes from the bulk population could appear as contaminants. Clones from primary vaccination mostly reappeared after the booster (around 96% CD4, roughly 87% CD8). The secondary response showed a weaker magnitude and a faster peak, day 5 versus 15.

Germline-derived CDR1 and CDR2 are MNHNS and SASEGT. Trimming cost V 7 bases and J 5 bases, with 14 bases left between them. This CDR3 is built from 13 residues. This clonotype was obtained from a man aged 25-40 years who received the YFV17D yellow fever vaccine. The chain carries TRBV6-1 and TRBJ2-5; the D is unclear. The material sequenced was PBMCs, taken 5 days after the yellow fever booster vaccination. The CDR3 reads CASTPPASETQYF. The CDR3 bases are TGTGCCAGCACCCCCCCAGCGAGTGAGACCCAGTACTTC.